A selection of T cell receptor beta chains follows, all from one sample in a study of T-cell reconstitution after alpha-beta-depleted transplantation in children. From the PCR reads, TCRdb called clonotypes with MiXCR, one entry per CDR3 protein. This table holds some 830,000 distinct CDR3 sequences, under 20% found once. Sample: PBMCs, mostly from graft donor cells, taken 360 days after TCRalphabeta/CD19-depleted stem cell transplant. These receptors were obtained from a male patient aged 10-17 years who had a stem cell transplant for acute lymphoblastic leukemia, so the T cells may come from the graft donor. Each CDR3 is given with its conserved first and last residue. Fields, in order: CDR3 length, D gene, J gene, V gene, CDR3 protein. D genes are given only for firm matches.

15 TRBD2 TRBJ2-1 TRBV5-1 CASSTTSGKYNEQFF
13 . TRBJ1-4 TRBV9 CASSPRVDEKLFF
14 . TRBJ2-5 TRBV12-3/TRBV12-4 CASTRGGLQETQYF
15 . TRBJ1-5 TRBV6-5 CASSYSKRSNQPQHF
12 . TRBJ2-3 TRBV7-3 CASSPNPDTQYF
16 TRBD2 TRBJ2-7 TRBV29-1 CSVEGGIAGEMYEQYF
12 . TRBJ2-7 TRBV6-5 CASSNPGNEQYF
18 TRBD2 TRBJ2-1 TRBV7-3 CASSAGVAGGPGYNEQFF
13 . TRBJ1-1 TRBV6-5 CASSYLGNTEAFF
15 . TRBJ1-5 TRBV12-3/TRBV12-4 CASSFTGLGNQPQHF
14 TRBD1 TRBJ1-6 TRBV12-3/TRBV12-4 CASSKDRGNSPLHF
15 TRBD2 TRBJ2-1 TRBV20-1 CSASRTSGDYNEQFF
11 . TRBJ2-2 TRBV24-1 CATSETGELFF
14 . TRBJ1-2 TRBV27 CASSSTGRAYGYTF
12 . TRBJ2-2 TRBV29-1 CSVDTNTGELFF
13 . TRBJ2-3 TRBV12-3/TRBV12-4 CASSLNRIDTQYF
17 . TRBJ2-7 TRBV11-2 CASSFLRGTLSSYEQYF
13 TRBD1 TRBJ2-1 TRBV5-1 CASSRTGAAEQFF
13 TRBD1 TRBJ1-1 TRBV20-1 CSARDAGGTEAFF
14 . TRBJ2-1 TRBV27 CASEAGRDYNEQFF
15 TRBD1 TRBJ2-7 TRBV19 CASSNLRDRLLEQYF
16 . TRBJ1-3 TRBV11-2 CASSLQEGATGNTIYF
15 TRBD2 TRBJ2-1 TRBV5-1 CASSPLAEGTHEQFF
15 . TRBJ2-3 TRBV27 CASSLSGAPTRTQYF
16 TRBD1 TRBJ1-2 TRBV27 CASSPRTGPTIDGYTF
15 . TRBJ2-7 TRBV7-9 CASSLWGVGLDEQYF
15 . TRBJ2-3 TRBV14 CASSQTGLITDTQYF
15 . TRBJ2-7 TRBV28 CASSPQRSVSYEQYF
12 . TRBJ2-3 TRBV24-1 CATSDSADTQYF
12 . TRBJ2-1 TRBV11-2 CASRDANNEQFF
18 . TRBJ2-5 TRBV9 CASSPNPSWSGRQETQYF
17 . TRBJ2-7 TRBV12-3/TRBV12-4 CASSLSVGGPSSYEQYF
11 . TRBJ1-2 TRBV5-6 CASSLKGGYTF
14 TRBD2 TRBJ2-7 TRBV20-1 CSANGIPSGYEQYF
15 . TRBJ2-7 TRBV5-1 CASSLDALGSYEQYF
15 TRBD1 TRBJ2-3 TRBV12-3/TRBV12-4 CASSIRQGDTDTQYF
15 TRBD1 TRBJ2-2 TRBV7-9 CASSQGTGPPGELFF
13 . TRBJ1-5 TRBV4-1 CASSQRGSQPQHF
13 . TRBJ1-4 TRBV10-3 CAISSTLREKLFF
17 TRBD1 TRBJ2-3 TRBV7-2 CASSFYAGTGNTDTQYF
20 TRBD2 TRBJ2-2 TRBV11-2 CASSLEGTSGSLSTTGELFF
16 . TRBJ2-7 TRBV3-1 CASSQDGGLRGNEQYF
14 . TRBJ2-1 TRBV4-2 CASSQPGAYNEQFF
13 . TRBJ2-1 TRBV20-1 CSARKLAGNEQFF
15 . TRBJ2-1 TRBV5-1 CASRGEQSSYNEQFF
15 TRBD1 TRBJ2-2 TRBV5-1 CASSPATGGVGELFF
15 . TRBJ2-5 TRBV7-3 CASSWNRATQETQYF
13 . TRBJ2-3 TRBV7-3 CASSQDSPDTQYF
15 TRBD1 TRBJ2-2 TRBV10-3 CAIRDWTGIAGELFF
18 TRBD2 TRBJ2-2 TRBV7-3 CASSFSGLAGGSPGELFF
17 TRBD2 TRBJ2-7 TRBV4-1 CASSQVYGGRAPYEQYF
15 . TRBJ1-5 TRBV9 CASSPEPVGNQPQHF
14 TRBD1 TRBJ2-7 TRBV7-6 CASSLRTGSNEQYF
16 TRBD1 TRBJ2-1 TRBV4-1 CASSQDGTGMDGEQFF
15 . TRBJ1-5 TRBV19 CASSIGTNSNQPQHF